One and the same sample provided the 9 T cell receptor beta chains below, sequenced in a study of cytomegalovirus exposure and HLA in healthy donors. PCR used 60 Vbeta primers and 13 Jbeta primers. Produced via immunoSEQ multiplex PCR; TCRdb's table is partial and in-frame only. The data hold 87,000 or so clones, with 60% to 85% observed a single time. Sequences were obtained from PBMCs. These receptors were collected from a middle-aged woman in good health and CMV-seronegative.

The chain combines TRBV7-9 with TRBJ1-1; D is uncertain. Trimming took 5 bases from V and 1 from J, leaving 14 bases between them. Germline CDR1 and CDR2: SEHNR and FQNEAQ (reference sequence). The CDR3 sequence is 15 residues long. For the CDR3, the DNA is TGTGCCAGCAGCCCAACCTCCACAGCGAACACTGAAGCTTTCTTT. This translates into CASSPTSTANTEAFF.

The rearrangement uses TRBV9 and TRBJ2-5; 8 bases are a match to TRBD2. V lost 2 bases, J lost 7 bases, and 13 bases stayed unmatched. CDR1 and CDR2 from the germline V gene are SGDLS and YYNGEE. The CDR3 runs 16 residues. CDR3 sequence reads: CASSVHWTSIEGTQYF. The CDR3 region has the DNA TGTGCCAGCAGCGTCCATTGGACTAGCATCGAGGGGACCCAGTACTTC.

CDR3 nucleotides: TGTGCCAGCAGTGGGCCAACCCTGCTAGCGGGGGTAACCTACGAGCAGTACTTC. It translates to CASSGPTLLAGVTYEQYF. The rearrangement links TRBV2 to TRBJ2-7, with 10 bases lining up with TRBD2. This CDR3 region has 18 residues. Germline CDR1 is SNHLY and CDR2 is FYNNEI. V lost 4 bases and J lost 2; bases outside the gene matches: 14.

This chain uses TRBV12-2 with TRBJ2-1; TRBD1 is taken as the D call from the table, unchecked against the DNA. TRBV12-2 is recorded as a pseudogene. CDR3 length: 12 residues. CDR3 loop: CASRLANNEQFF. CDR3 bases: TGTGCAAGTCGCTTAGCCAACAATGAGCAGTTCTTC.

This chain uses TRBV5-6 with TRBJ2-7; weak D call: TRBD2 (6 bases). This CDR3 spans 14 amino acids. Deletions cut 4 bases from V and 2 bases from J, with 13 bases between. Germline lookup yields CDR1 SGHDT and CDR2 YYEEEE. CDR3 amino acids: CASSPGDGPYEQYF. The CDR3 nucleotides are TGTGCCAGCAGCCCGGGGGACGGACCCTACGAGCAGTACTTC.

The chain joins TRBV7-2 to TRBJ1-1, with TRBD1 identical over 8 bases. The CDR3 extends over 16 amino acids. V dropped 0 bases and J dropped 6; count of bases not matched to a gene: 9. Germline values: CDR1 SGHTA, CDR2 FQGNSA. The CDR3 here is CASSLAHGQGGPEAFF. In DNA, the CDR3 is TGTGCCAGCAGCTTAGCGCACGGACAGGGCGGACCTGAAGCTTTCTTT.

The chain employs TRBV6-1 and TRBJ2-1; the D gene is possibly TRBD2 (7 bases). Between the trimmed V and J ends, which lost 3 bases and 8 bases, there was a span of 14 bases. The CDR3 length is 14 residues. Germline lookup yields CDR1 MNHNS and CDR2 SASEGT. This CDR3 reads CASSEGGPVYEQFF. CDR3 DNA sequence: TGTGCCAGCAGTGAGGGGGGGCCTGTTTATGAGCAGTTCTTC.

The rearrangement joins TRBV9 to TRBJ2-5; D call uncertain. Germline V CDR1 and CDR2: SGDLS, YYNGEE. V lost 0 bases and J lost 2, with 5 bases in between. This CDR3 has 13 amino acids. The CDR3 protein is CASSVVVQETQYF. CDR3 DNA: TGTGCCAGCAGCGTAGTTGTACAAGAGACCCAGTACTTC.

The V call is TRBV15, the J call TRBJ1-1, with 8 bases lining up with TRBD1. Germline lookup yields CDR1 LNHNV and CDR2 YYDKDF (reference sequence). The CDR3 covers 14 residues. J lost 6 bases, V lost 5 bases, and 8 bases had no gene match. The CDR3, as DNA: TGTGCCACCAGCTTATACAGGGGGGCCCCTGAAGCTTTCTTT. This encodes CATSLYRGAPEAFF.